The sequence of this T cell receptor beta chain was determined in a study of T cell responses to AZD1222 COVID-19 vaccine. General study points: Once two AZD1222 doses were given, Spike-specific TCR breadth and depth went up. Nearly half of spike-specific TCRs reportedly go after variant regions that carry no mutations.

Comments on this clone: The antigen remains unidentified.

The J segment lost 5 bases and the V segment lost 1 base, leaving 7 bases of the junction unmatched. The CDR3 contains 15 residues. The germline CDR1 and CDR2 sequences are MNHNS and SASEGT. The table came from immunoSEQ multiplex PCR; TCRdb's copy has only in-frame clones and leaves some out. The table lists approximately 120,000 clones, about 89% of them singletons, with about 29% in the top ten. This rearrangement joins TRBV6-1 to TRBJ1-2; 7 bases are shared with TRBD1. The TCR sequence derives from an adult in good health. The sequenced sample was peripheral blood, obtained on day 0 of AZD1222 vaccination. CDR3 bases: TGTGCCAGCAGTGAAGTGGCAGGGGGGGGGTATGGCTACACCTTC. Translation gives CASSEVAGGGYGYTF.